A selection of T cell receptor beta chains follows, all from one sample in a study of CD8+ T cells in alopecia areata. Assay: immunoSEQ multiplex PCR; the TCRdb copy retains only in-frame clones and omits some. The table records some 190,000 clones, around 65% of them present only once. Source: CD4+ T cells sorted from blood, taken at approximately week 42, from a patient treated with tofacitinib. The receptors come from a human donor with alopecia areata. Each CDR3 is given with its conserved first and last residue. D genes are given only for firm matches. Where a row states a size, it is once, few, many or the class of an expanded clone; other rows omit it.

clone_size	v_call	d_call	j_call	cdr3_aa	cdr3_nt
.	TRBV10-3	.	TRBJ1-1	CAIDSPNTEAFF	TGTGCCATCGACAGCCCAAACACTGAAGCTTTCTTT
few	TRBV19	.	TRBJ1-2	CATLDIYGYTF	TGTGCCACCCTCGACATATATGGCTACACCTTC
.	TRBV28	.	TRBJ1-2	CASSFSSLSGYTF	TGTGCCAGCAGTTTCTCCTCTTTGAGCGGCTACACCTTC
many	TRBV18	.	TRBJ2-3	CASSPFKASTDTQYF	TGTGCCAGCTCACCATTCAAGGCTAGCACAGATACGCAGTATTTT
few	TRBV29-1	.	TRBJ1-1	CSVERTMNTEAFF	TGCAGCGTTGAACGGACAATGAACACTGAAGCTTTCTTT
.	TRBV19	TRBD1	TRBJ2-7	CASNQPGQGNEQYF	TGTGCCAGTAATCAACCGGGACAGGGAAACGAGCAGTACTTC
.	TRBV11-2	.	TRBJ2-3	CASSRPQGTDTQYF	TGTGCCAGCAGCCGGCCACAGGGCACAGATACGCAGTATTTT
.	TRBV29-1	.	TRBJ2-1	CSVRTPSSYNEQFF	TGCAGCGTTAGGACTCCTAGCTCCTACAATGAGCAGTTCTTC
.	TRBV5-1	.	TRBJ2-1	CASSLKLWDGEQFF	TGCGCCAGCAGCTTAAAGCTTTGGGACGGTGAGCAGTTCTTC
.	TRBV20-1	.	TRBJ1-2	CSALNYGYTF	TGCAGTGCTCTTAACTATGGCTACACCTTC
few	TRBV27	.	TRBJ1-2	CASSRNGAGGYGYTF	TGTGCCAGCAGCCGAAATGGGGCCGGGGGTTATGGCTACACCTTC
.	TRBV6-1	.	TRBJ2-7	CASSDPPTSISYEQYF	TGTGCCAGCAGTGACCCCCCAACAAGTATATCCTACGAGCAGTACTTC
.	TRBV11-2	.	TRBJ2-3	CASSPGVRTDTQYF	TGTGCCAGCAGCCCAGGGGTACGCACAGATACGCAGTATTTT
.	TRBV20-1	TRBD1	TRBJ2-1	CSARANRGQFF	TGCAGTGCTAGAGCCAACAGGGGGCAGTTCTTC
.	TRBV29-1	TRBD1	TRBJ2-3	CSVDRGTDTQYF	TGCAGCGTTGACAGGGGGACAGATACGCAGTATTTT
.	TRBV18	TRBD1	TRBJ2-5	CASSRMGQGETQYF	TGTGCCAGCTCACGAATGGGACAGGGAGAGACCCAGTACTTC
.	TRBV5-6	.	TRBJ1-1	CASGGRRNTEAFF	TGTGCCAGCGGGGGACGCCGGAACACTGAAGCTTTCTTT
.	TRBV29-1	.	TRBJ1-1	CSVGRAGENTEAFF	TGCAGCGTTGGGAGGGCAGGGGAGAACACTGAAGCTTTCTTT
.	TRBV6-1	.	TRBJ2-3	CASGTLDTQYF	TGTGCCAGCGGGACCCTCGATACGCAGTATTTT
.	TRBV7-2	.	TRBJ2-1	CASSPESAYNEQFF	TGTGCCAGCAGCCCCGAGTCGGCCTACAATGAGCAGTTCTTC
.	TRBV2	.	TRBJ2-5	CASTYRAGETQYF	TGTGCCAGCACCTACAGGGCGGGGGAGACCCAGTACTTC
.	TRBV15	.	TRBJ2-3	CATSREGGAGIAQYF	TGTGCCACCAGCAGAGAAGGGGGTGCAGGAATTGCGCAGTATTTT
.	TRBV14	.	TRBJ1-6	CASSRDSPYNSPLHF	TGTGCCAGCAGCCGCGACAGCCCCTATAATTCACCCCTCCACTTT
.	TRBV6-1	.	TRBJ1-5	CASSEGGTNQPQHF	TGTGCCAGCAGTGAAGGGGGCACAAATCAGCCCCAGCATTTT